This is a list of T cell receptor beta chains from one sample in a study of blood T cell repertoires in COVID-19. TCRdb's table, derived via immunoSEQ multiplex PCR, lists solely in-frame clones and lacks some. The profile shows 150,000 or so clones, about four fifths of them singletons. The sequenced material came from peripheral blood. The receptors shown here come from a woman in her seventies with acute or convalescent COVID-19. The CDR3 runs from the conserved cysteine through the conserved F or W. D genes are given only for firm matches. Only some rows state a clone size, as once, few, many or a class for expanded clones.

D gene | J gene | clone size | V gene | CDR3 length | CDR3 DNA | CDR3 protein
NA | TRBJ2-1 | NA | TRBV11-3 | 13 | TGTGCCAGCAGCCGGGACTCCTACAATGAGCAGTTCTTC | CASSRDSYNEQFF
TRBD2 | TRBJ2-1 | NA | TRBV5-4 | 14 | TGTGCCAGCAGCTTGGCGGGAGGGCCGGTTGAGCAGTTCTTC | CASSLAGGPVEQFF
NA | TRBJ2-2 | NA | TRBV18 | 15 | TGTGCCAGCTCACCACTTTCACTAAGCACCGGGGAGCTGTTTTTT | CASSPLSLSTGELFF
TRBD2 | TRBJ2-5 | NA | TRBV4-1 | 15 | TGCGCCAGCAGCCATCAGACTAGCGCACAAGAGACCCAGTACTTC | CASSHQTSAQETQYF
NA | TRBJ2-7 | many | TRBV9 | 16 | TGTGCCAGCAGCGTAGAAGAGGGCCCCTTCGGCTACGAGCAGTACTTC | CASSVEEGPFGYEQYF
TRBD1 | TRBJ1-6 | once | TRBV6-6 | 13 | TGTGCCAGCCGGGACAGGGAGAATTCACCCCTCCACTTT | CASRDRENSPLHF
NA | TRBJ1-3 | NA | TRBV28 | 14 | TGTGCCAGCAGCCCCTACAGGGATGGAAACACCATATATTTT | CASSPYRDGNTIYF
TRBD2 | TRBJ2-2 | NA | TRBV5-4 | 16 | TGTGCCAGCAGCAGACTAGCGGGGGAGAACACCGGGGAGCTGTTTTTT | CASSRLAGENTGELFF
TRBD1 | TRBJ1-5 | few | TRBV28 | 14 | TGTGCCAGCAGTTCACAGGGGGCGCGTCAGCCCCAGCATTTT | CASSSQGARQPQHF
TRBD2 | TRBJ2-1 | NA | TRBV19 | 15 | TGTGCCAGTACCCCCTGGGGCGGGAGCTTCGATGAGCAGTTCTTC | CASTPWGGSFDEQFF
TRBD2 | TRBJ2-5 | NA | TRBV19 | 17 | TGTGCCAGTAGTTCTTTAGGGTCTAGCGGGGTGGGGGAGACCCAGTACTTC | CASSSLGSSGVGETQYF
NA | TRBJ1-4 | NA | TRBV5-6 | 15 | TGTGCCAGCAAAAGGGGGACACCTCTAGAGGAAAAACTGTTTTTT | CASKRGTPLEEKLFF
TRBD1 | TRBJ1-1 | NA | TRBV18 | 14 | TGTGCCAGCTCATCACAGGGGGCGAACACTGAAGCTTTCTTT | CASSSQGANTEAFF
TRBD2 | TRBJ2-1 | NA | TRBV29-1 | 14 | TGCAGCGCTGGGACTAGCGGGGGGTACAATGAGCAGTTCTTC | CSAGTSGGYNEQFF
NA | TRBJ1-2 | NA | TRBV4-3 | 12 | TGCGCCAGCAGCCAAGACAGTTATGGCTACACCTTC | CASSQDSYGYTF
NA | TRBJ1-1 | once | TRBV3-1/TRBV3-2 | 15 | TGTGCCAGCAGCCAAGAAAGCTACGGGATTACTGAAGCTTTCTTT | CASSQESYGITEAFF
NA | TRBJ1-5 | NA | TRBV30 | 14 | TGTGCCTGGAGTGGAGAATATAGCAATCAGCCCCAGCATTTT | CAWSGEYSNQPQHF
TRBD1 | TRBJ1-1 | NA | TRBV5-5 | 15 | TGTGCCAGCAGCTTGGTGCAGGGGGCGGGAACTGAAGCTTTCTTT | CASSLVQGAGTEAFF
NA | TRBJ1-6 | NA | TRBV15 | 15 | TGTGCCACCAGCTCCACCCAGACAATAGATTCACCCCTCCACTTT | CATSSTQTIDSPLHF
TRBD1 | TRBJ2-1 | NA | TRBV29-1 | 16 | TGCAGCGTTGAAAAACGGGACAGGGCGACCTACAATGAGCAGTTCTTC | CSVEKRDRATYNEQFF
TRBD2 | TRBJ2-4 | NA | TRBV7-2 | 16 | TGTGCCAGCAGCTTTCTAGCGGGGGGGGCCAAAAACATTCAGTACTTC | CASSFLAGGAKNIQYF
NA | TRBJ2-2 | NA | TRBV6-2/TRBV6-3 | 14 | TGTGCCAGCAGTTTCACTCAGGGTCCCGGGGAGCTGTTTTTT | CASSFTQGPGELFF
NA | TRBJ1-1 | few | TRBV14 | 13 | TGTGCCAGCAGCCAAGATTTAAACACTGAAGCTTTCTTT | CASSQDLNTEAFF
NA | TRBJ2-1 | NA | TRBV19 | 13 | TGTGCCAGTAGTATAACTAGAGGCAATGAGCAGTTCTTC | CASSITRGNEQFF
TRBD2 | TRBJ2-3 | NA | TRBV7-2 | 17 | TGTGCCAGCAGCTCACGGACTAGCGGGACTAGCACAGATACGCAGTATTTT | CASSSRTSGTSTDTQYF
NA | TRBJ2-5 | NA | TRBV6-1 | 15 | TGTGCCAGCAGTGGCAGGGAAGGGGAACAAGAGACCCAGTACTTC | CASSGREGEQETQYF
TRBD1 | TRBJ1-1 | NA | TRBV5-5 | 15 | TGTGCCAGCAGCGGGACGGGACAGGGTTTCACTGAAGCTTTCTTT | CASSGTGQGFTEAFF
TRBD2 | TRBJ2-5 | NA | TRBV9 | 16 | TGTGCCAGCAGCGTAGCCGCGGGAGGGGTGCGAGAGACCCAGTACTTC | CASSVAAGGVRETQYF
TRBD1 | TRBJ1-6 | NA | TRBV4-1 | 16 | TGCGCCAGTTCCAGGACAGGGAGCTCCTATAATTCACCCCTCCACTTT | CASSRTGSSYNSPLHF
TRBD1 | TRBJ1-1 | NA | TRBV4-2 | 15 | TGTGCCAGCAGCCCTGAACAGGGGGAGGACACTGAAGCTTTCTTT | CASSPEQGEDTEAFF
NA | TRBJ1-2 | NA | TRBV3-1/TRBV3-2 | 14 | TGTGCCAGCAGCCATCCGGGTAGTGAGTATGGCTACACCTTC | CASSHPGSEYGYTF
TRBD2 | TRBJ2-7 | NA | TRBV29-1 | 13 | TGCAGCGTTCTTGGGACTAGCGGCTACGAGCAGTACTTC | CSVLGTSGYEQYF
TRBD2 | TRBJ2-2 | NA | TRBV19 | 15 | TGTGCCAGTACTTTAGGGACTAGTGGTACCGGGGAGCTGTTTTTT | CASTLGTSGTGELFF
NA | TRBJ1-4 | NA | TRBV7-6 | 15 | TGTGCCAGCAGCTTAGGTCGGGGTACTAATGAAAAACTGTTTTTT | CASSLGRGTNEKLFF
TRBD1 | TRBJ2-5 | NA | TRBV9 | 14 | TGTGCCAGCAGCGGACCGACAGGGAGTGAGACCCAGTACTTC | CASSGPTGSETQYF
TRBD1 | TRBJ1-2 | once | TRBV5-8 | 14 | TGTGCCAGCAGCTTACCAGGGACAGGGGGCGGCTACACCTTC | CASSLPGTGGGYTF
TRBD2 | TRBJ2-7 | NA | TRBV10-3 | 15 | TGTGCCATCAGTGCAAGGGCTAGCGGTACCTACGAGCAGTACTTC | CAISARASGTYEQYF
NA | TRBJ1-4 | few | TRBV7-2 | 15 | TGTGCCAGCAGCCCTAATTGGGGGCCTCGAGAAAAACTGTTTTTT | CASSPNWGPREKLFF
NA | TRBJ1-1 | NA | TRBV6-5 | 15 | TGTGCCAGCAGTTACTCACGGCAGGCGAACACTGAAGCTTTCTTT | CASSYSRQANTEAFF
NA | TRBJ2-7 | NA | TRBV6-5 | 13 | TGTGCCAGCAGTACCATAGGGGGCTACGAGCAGTACTTC | CASSTIGGYEQYF
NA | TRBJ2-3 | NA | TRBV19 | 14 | TGTGCCAGTAGTATCGGACTCTTCACAGATACGCAGTATTTT | CASSIGLFTDTQYF
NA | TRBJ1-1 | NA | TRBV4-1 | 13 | TGCGCCAGCAAGATAGCCATGAACACTGAAGCTTTCTTT | CASKIAMNTEAFF
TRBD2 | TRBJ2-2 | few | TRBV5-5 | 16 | TGTGCCAGCAGCCCAGCGTTGACTAGCGGCACCGGGGAGCTGTTTTTT | CASSPALTSGTGELFF
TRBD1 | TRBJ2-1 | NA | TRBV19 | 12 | TGTGCCAGTAAAAAAGGGGGCGCTGAGCAGTTCTTC | CASKKGGAEQFF
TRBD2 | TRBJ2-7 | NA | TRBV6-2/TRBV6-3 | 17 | TGTGCCAGCAGTCCCCCTTTTCTAGCGGGAGTCCCCGACGAGCAGTACTTC | CASSPPFLAGVPDEQYF
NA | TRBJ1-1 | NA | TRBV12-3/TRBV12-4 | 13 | TGTGCCAGCAGTTTACAGGGGAACACTGAAGCTTTCTTT | CASSLQGNTEAFF
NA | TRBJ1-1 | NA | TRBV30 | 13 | TGTGCCTGGAGTGACTTCAGGGACACTGAAGCTTTCTTT | CAWSDFRDTEAFF
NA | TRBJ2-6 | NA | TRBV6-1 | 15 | TGTGCCAGCAGTGAATACGGGGCTGGGGCCAACGTCCTGACTTTC | CASSEYGAGANVLTF
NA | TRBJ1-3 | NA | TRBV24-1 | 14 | TGTGCCACCTCTGGGCGGACAGCTGGAAACACCATATATTTT | CATSGRTAGNTIYF
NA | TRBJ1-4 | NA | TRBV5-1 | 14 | TGCGCCAGCAGCTTGGTGGCTGCTAATGAAAAACTGTTTTTT | CASSLVAANEKLFF
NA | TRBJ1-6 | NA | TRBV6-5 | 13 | TGTGCCAGCAGTTGGCCTGATAATTCACCCCTCCACTTT | CASSWPDNSPLHF